The 10 T cell receptor beta chains reported below all come from one sample, sequenced in a study of shared clonotypes between healthy human individuals. The data were produced by immunoSEQ multiplex PCR, yet TCRdb's version contains in-frame clones alone and is incomplete. The sample lists roughly 1,500,000 clones; approximately 98.5% were seen once. Sequenced sample: naive CD4+ T cells sorted from blood. Subset reported: CD45RA+ positively selected. These receptors came from a man aged 30 to 39 in good health.

Comment on this clone: Distinct nucleotide sequences in the sample also encode this CDR3. This chain uses TRBV25-1 with TRBJ2-7; D remains ambiguous. Germline CDR1 MGHDK, CDR2 SYGVNS. Trimming took off 4 bases at V and 4 bases at J, with 8 bases between the two ends. The CDR3 is 12 residues long. The CDR3 coding sequence is TGTGCCAGCAGTGGGCAGGCTTACGAGCAGTACTTC. It encodes CASSGQAYEQYF.

V is TRBV7-2 and J is TRBJ2-3, with 7 bases lining up with TRBD2. Germline assignment: CDR1 SGHTA and CDR2 FQGNSA. V lost 1 base and J lost 1; bases outside the gene matches: 5. The CDR3 contains 16 residues. CDR3 sequence: CASSLVRLAGTDTQYF. As DNA, the CDR3 is TGTGCCAGCAGCTTAGTTAGACTAGCTGGCACAGATACGCAGTATTTT.

The chain combines TRBV7-8 with TRBJ2-5, with D unresolved. CDR1 and CDR2 (germline): SGHVS, FQNEAQ. This CDR3 is 13 amino acids long. V shed 1 base and J shed 5 bases, with 8 bases lying between them. The CDR3 bases are TGTGCCAGCAGCTTAGATTTCGTTGAGACCCAGTACTTC. It is translated as CASSLDFVETQYF.

Here the CDR3 DNA reads TGTGCCAGCAGCTTAGAACAGGTTGGGATTCGTGTGGCTTTCTTT. Its protein is CASSLEQVGIRVAFF. The rearrangement links TRBV11-3 to TRBJ1-1; perhaps TRBD1 as D (5 bases). Trimming removed 0 bases at V and 11 bases at J, with 19 bases between. The CDR3 length is 15 residues. Per germline, CDR1 SGHNT and CDR2 YENEEA.

The J gene is TRBJ2-7, the V gene TRBV7-9; 9 nucleotides align to TRBD2. With 2 bases clipped from V and 3 bases from J, the junction kept 5 bases outside the gene matches. The germline gives CDR1 SEHNR, CDR2 FQNEAQ (reference sequence). This CDR3 is built from 15 residues. DNA for the CDR3: TGTGCCAGCAGCTTAATTGGGACTAGCAGCTACGAGCAGTACTTC. Translating it yields CASSLIGTSSYEQYF.

Concerning this clone: At the DNA level, this CDR3 is encoded by other sequences in the same sample as well. The chain recombines TRBV11-3 with TRBJ2-7; TRBD1 aligns across 8 bases. V dropped 6 bases and J dropped 3; count of bases not matched to a gene: 1. This CDR3 region has 12 residues. Germline-derived CDR1 and CDR2 are SGHNT and YENEEA. This CDR3 reads CASSGQGYEQYF. The CDR3 coding sequence is TGTGCCAGCAGTGGACAGGGCTACGAGCAGTACTTC.

The chain has TRBV7-6 and TRBJ2-3; TRBD2 matches 14 bases. V lost 1 base to trimming and J lost 6 bases; unmatched junction nucleotides: 6. Germline V gives CDR1 SGHVS, CDR2 FNYEAQ. The CDR3 is 17 amino acids. CDR3 sequence (DNA): TGTGCCAGCAGCTTAGAGGGACTAGCGGGAGAGCGCGATACGCAGTATTTT. It codes for CASSLEGLAGERDTQYF.

V and J are TRBV30 and TRBJ1-2; 7 positions agree with TRBD1. CDR3 length equals 14 residues. V gave up 2 bases and J gave up 9 bases; unmatched junction bases: 12. CDR1 is GTSNPN, CDR2 SVGIG, per germline (reference sequence). CDR3 in DNA: TGTGCCTGGAGTACCGGGACAGTGTCGCTCCGCTACACCTTC. Its protein is CAWSTGTVSLRYTF.

The V gene is TRBV29-1, the J gene TRBJ1-4, with 7 bases matching TRBD1. J was trimmed by 8 bases and V by 7 bases; bases with no gene match: 13. CDR1 and CDR2 (germline): SQVTM, ANQGSEA. This CDR3 contains 14 residues. CDR3 nucleotides: TGCAGCGGCTACTCAACAGGGGATTCAGAAAAACTGTTTTTT. Translating gives CSGYSTGDSEKLFF.

The J gene is TRBJ1-2, the V gene TRBV4-1; 7 bases map to TRBD1. The CDR3 length is 15 residues. V trimming: 0 bases; J trimming: 4 bases; junction bases outside the gene matches: 5. The germline V gene encodes CDR1 MGHRA and CDR2 YSYEKL. The CDR3 sequence is CASSQDRQGGYGYTF. CDR3 nucleotides: TGCGCCAGCAGCCAAGATAGGCAGGGGGGCTATGGCTACACCTTC.